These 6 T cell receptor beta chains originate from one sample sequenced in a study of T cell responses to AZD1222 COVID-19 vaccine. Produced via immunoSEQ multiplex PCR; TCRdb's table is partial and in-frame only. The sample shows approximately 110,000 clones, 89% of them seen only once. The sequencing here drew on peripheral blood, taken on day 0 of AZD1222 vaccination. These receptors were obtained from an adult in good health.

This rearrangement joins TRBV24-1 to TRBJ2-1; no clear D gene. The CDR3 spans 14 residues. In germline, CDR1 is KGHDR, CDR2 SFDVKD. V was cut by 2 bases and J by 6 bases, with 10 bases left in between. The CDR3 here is CATSDSLRLNEQFF. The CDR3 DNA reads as TGTGCCACCAGTGATTCCCTCCGACTCAATGAGCAGTTCTTC.

The CDR3 bases are TGTGCCAGCAGTTACTCGCAGGGGGCAATTCAGCCCCAGCATTTT. The encoded protein is CASSYSQGAIQPQHF. The V call is TRBV6-5, the J call TRBJ1-5, with 8 bases aligning to TRBD1. The germline V gene has CDR1 MNHEY and CDR2 SVGAGI. V trimming: 0 bases; J trimming: 6 bases; junction bases outside the gene matches: 4. The CDR3 covers 15 residues.

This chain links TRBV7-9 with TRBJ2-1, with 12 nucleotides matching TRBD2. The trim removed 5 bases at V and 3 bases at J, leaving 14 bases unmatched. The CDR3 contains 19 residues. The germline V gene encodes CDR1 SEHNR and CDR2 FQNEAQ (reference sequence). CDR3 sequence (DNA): TGTGCCAGCAGCAAGTCCGGGACTAGCGGGCCCGGGGTCTACAATGAGCAGTTCTTC. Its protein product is CASSKSGTSGPGVYNEQFF. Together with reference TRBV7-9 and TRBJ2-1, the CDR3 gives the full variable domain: DTGVSQNPRHKITKRGQNVTFRCDPISEHNRLYWYRQTLGQGPEFLTYFQNEAQLEKSRLLSDRFSAERPKGSFSTLEIQRTEQGDSAMYLCASSKSGTSGPGVYNEQFFGPGTRLTVL.

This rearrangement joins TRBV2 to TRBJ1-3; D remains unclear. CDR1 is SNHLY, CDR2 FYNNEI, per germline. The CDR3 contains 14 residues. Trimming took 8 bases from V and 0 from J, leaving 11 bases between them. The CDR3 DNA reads TGTGCCAGCGGCGAAGGGAGCTCTGGAAACACCATATATTTT. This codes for CASGEGSSGNTIYF.

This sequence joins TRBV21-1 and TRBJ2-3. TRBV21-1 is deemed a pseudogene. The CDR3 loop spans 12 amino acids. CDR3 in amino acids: CASSKAVSTQYF. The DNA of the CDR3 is TGTGCCAGCAGCAAAGCGGTCTCCACGCAGTATTTT.

Here the CDR3 reads CATWAGLVGTEAFF. The CDR3 coding sequence is TGTGCCACCTGGGCAGGGCTCGTGGGCACTGAAGCTTTCTTT. The chain couples TRBV2 to TRBJ1-1; a weak D match, TRBD1 (5 bases). Per the germline V gene, CDR1 is SNHLY and CDR2 is FYNNEI. This CDR3 region has 14 residues. V was shortened by 10 bases and J by 4 bases, with 19 bases between the two germline ends.